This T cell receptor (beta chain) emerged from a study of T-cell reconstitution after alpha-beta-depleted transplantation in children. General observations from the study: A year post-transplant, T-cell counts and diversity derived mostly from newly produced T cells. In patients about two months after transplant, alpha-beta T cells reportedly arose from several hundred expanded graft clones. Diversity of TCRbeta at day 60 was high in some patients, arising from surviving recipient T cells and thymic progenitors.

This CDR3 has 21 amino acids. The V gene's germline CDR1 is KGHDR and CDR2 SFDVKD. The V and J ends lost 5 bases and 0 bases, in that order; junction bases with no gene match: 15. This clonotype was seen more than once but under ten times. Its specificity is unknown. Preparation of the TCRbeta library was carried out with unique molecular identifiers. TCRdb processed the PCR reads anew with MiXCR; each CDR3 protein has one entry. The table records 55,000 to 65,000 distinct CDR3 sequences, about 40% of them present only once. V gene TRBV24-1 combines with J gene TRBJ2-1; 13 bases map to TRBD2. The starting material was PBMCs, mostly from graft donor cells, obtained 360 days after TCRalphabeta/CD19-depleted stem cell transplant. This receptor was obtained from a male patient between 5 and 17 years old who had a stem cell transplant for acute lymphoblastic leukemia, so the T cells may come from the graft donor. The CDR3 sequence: CATSGPPGTSGVSSSYNEQFF. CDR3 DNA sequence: TGTGCCACCAGTGGCCCCCCCGGGACTAGCGGGGTTAGCAGCTCCTACAATGAGCAGTTCTTC.